A selection of T cell receptor beta chains follows, all from one sample in a study of blood T cell repertoires in COVID-19. Data came from immunoSEQ multiplex PCR; TCRdb stores just in-frame clones and leaves some out. The table shows more than 95,000 clones, with around nine tenths occurring only once. Input material: peripheral blood. The receptors originated from a woman older than 75 with acute or convalescent COVID-19. CDR3s include the opening cysteine and the closing phenylalanine or tryptophan. A D gene is named only where the DNA matches it firmly. Rows give clone size only sometimes, using once, few, many, or a class for an expanded clone.

V	J	D	size	length	DNA	CDR3
TRBV4-3	TRBJ2-7	TRBD1	NA	17	TGCGCCAGCAGCCAAGAAATAGGGACAGGGGGAACCTACGAGCAGTACTTC	CASSQEIGTGGTYEQYF
TRBV11-3	TRBJ2-2	TRBD1	few	15	TGTGCCAGCAGCTTCCCTGGACAGGGGACCGGGGAGCTGTTTTTT	CASSFPGQGTGELFF
TRBV20-1	TRBJ2-3	NA	NA	15	TGCAGTGCTAGTGCTAGCGTACCTAGCACAGATACGCAGTATTTT	CSASASVPSTDTQYF
TRBV11-2	TRBJ2-7	TRBD1	NA	15	TGTGCCAGCAGCGTGCTGGGACAGGGGCTCAACGAGCAGTACTTC	CASSVLGQGLNEQYF
TRBV19	TRBJ1-1	TRBD1	NA	12	TGTGCCAGTACTACAGGGGGCCTTGAAGCTTTCTTT	CASTTGGLEAFF
TRBV19	TRBJ2-1	TRBD1	once	14	TGTGCCAGTTCCGGGACAGGGGGGTACAATGAGCAGTTCTTC	CASSGTGGYNEQFF
TRBV6-5	TRBJ2-2	NA	NA	14	TGTGCCAGCACTATCTCTGCCGCTACCGGGGAGCTGTTTTTT	CASTISAATGELFF
TRBV5-6	TRBJ2-5	NA	NA	13	TGTGCCAGCAGCTTAAACAGTCCAGAGACCCAGTACTTC	CASSLNSPETQYF
TRBV3-1/TRBV3-2	TRBJ2-1	NA	NA	16	TGTGCCAGCAGCCATTTCTCGAGCGGTGCTTACAATGAGCAGTTCTTC	CASSHFSSGAYNEQFF
TRBV19	TRBJ1-2	NA	NA	12	TGTGCCAGTAGTAACAGGGTCTATGGCTACACCTTC	CASSNRVYGYTF
TRBV2	TRBJ1-4	NA	NA	12	TGTGCCAGCAGTCCCGGAGAGGGAAAACTGTTTTTT	CASSPGEGKLFF
TRBV6-5	TRBJ1-2	NA	NA	14	TGTGCCAGCAGTTCTCAGGATTGGGGCGATGGCTACACCTTC	CASSSQDWGDGYTF
TRBV5-1	TRBJ2-5	TRBD2	NA	18	TGCGCCAGCACCCTATGGACTAGCGGGACACGAGGCCAAGAGACCCAGTACTTC	CASTLWTSGTRGQETQYF
TRBV6-2/TRBV6-3	TRBJ1-2	TRBD1	once	13	TGTGCCAGCAGTATAAGACAGGGCTATGGCTACACCTTC	CASSIRQGYGYTF
TRBV9	TRBJ1-4	TRBD1	NA	15	TGTGCCAGCAGCGTTACAGGGGCATTTAATGAAAAACTGTTTTTT	CASSVTGAFNEKLFF
TRBV3-1/TRBV3-2	TRBJ1-2	TRBD1	NA	12	TGTGCCAGCAGCGACAGGGGTGGAGGCTACACCTTC	CASSDRGGGYTF
TRBV7-9	TRBJ1-3	NA	NA	17	TGTGCCAGCAGCTTGAGAACGCCGGGGTACTCTGGAAACACCATATATTTT	CASSLRTPGYSGNTIYF
TRBV29-1	TRBJ1-2	NA	once	11	TGCAGCGTTGAAGACGGGTATGGCTACACCTTC	CSVEDGYGYTF
TRBV28	TRBJ1-1	NA	NA	12	TGTGCCAGCAGTTTTCTTACTCGGGGGGCTTTCTTT	CASSFLTRGAFF
TRBV6-4	TRBJ2-2	TRBD2	NA	15	TGTGCCAGCAGTCGCCAAGCGGGAGATCCCGGGGAGCTGTTTTTT	CASSRQAGDPGELFF
TRBV3-1/TRBV3-2	TRBJ1-3	NA	NA	17	TGTGCCAGCAGCACCTTCGGCGGGGCGAACTCTGGAAACACCATATATTTT	CASSTFGGANSGNTIYF